This T cell receptor beta chain comes out of a study of OX40 agonist ivuxolimab in advanced cancers. Study at large: Participants, 80% to 90% male, averaged 60 years of age, ranging from roughly 23 to 90.

The data were produced by immunoSEQ multiplex PCR, yet TCRdb's version contains in-frame clones alone and is incomplete. The sample lists approximately 90,000 clones, about 87% occurring once. V lost 3 bases and J lost 2; bases outside the gene matches: 20. The CDR3 has 21 residues. Germline CDR1 is LNHDA and CDR2 is SQIVND (reference sequence). The sequence derives from an adult with an advanced solid tumor such as melanoma, head and neck, liver or kidney cancer. This chain joins TRBV19 and TRBJ2-3, with 10 positions matching TRBD2. Source: CD4+ or CD8+ T cells sorted from blood, taken in a trial of the OX40 agonist ivuxolimab. DNA for the CDR3: TGTGCCAGTAGTATTGGCGATAGCGGGAGGACGAGACACACGTTCACAGATACGCAGTATTTT. Its protein is CASSIGDSGRTRHTFTDTQYF.